This T cell receptor (beta chain) was documented in a study of lymphopenia after photon versus proton radiotherapy. Findings and limits, study-wide: Larger post-nadir TCR diversity loss correlated inversely with survival in deceased patients. Under photons, naive T cells and diversity fell while effector/memory populations rose.

Assay used: immunoSEQ multiplex PCR; TCRdb lists only in-frame clones, some missing. This table has 50,000 to 75,000 clones, 70% to 90% appearing once. A note on this clone: Its antigen is currently unknown.

Trimming removed 0 bases from V and 0 bases from J, with 8 bases in between. Germline CDR1 SGHDT, CDR2 YYEEEE. The CDR3 is 15 amino acids. The V and J genes are TRBV5-6 and TRBJ2-3; no clear D gene. This clonotype was obtained from a man aged 35 to 55 with gastric cancer. The sequenced sample was peripheral blood, obtained from a patient treated with photon-based radiotherapy. CDR3 DNA: TGTGCCAGCAGCTTGGGTCCCAGTAGCACAGATACGCAGTATTTT. Translation gives CASSLGPSSTDTQYF.